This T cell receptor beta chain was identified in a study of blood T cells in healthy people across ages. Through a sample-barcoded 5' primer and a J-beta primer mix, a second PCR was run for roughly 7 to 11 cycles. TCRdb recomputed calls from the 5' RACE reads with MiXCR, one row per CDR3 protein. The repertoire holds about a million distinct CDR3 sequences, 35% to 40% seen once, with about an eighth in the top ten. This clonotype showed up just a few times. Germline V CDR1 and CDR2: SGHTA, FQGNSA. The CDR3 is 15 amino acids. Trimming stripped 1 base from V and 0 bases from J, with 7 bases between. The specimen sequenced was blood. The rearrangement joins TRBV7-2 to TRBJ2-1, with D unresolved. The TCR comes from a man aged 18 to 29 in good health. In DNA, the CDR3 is TGTGCCAGCAGCTTAGAACTTCCCTCCTACAATGAGCAGTTCTTC. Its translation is CASSLELPSYNEQFF.